The clone carrying this T cell receptor beta chain appeared a few times. The CDR3 length is 13 residues. V lost 4 bases and J 6 bases, leaving 13 bases between the germline ends. The entry originates in a study of blood T cell repertoires in COVID-19. About the research overall: Some COVID-19 samples were acute and others convalescent; all came from the United States, Italy and Spain. Sample material is recorded as cDNA or gDNA derived from T cells, B-cell-depleted T cells, or PBMCs.

Under the authors' procedure: Nucleated cell counts were estimated from reference gene primer amplification. Assay used: immunoSEQ multiplex PCR; TCRdb lists only in-frame clones, some missing. D and trimming were read from the DNA, whereas the V and J calls and clone size are those reported in that table. This table has about 48,000 clones, roughly 82% appearing once. The receptor's source is a man aged 35 to 55 with acute or convalescent COVID-19. The sequenced sample was peripheral blood. The chain is built from TRBV12-3 or TRBV12-4 and TRBJ2-7, with TRBD2 as a possible D gene (6 bases). The CDR3 sequence: CASSYGSGPEQYF. The CDR3 DNA reads as TGTGCCAGCAGTTACGGTAGCGGTCCCGAGCAGTACTTC.